Below, 31 T cell receptor beta chains from the same sample are listed, as sequenced in a study of T cell responses to AZD1222 COVID-19 vaccine. Assay used: immunoSEQ multiplex PCR; TCRdb lists only in-frame clones, some missing. The top ten clones hold around 50% of a sample with about 73,000 clones, roughly 80% of them seen once. This specimen was peripheral blood, taken 28 days after the second AZD1222 dose. The source is an adult who received the AZD1222 COVID-19 vaccine.

The rearrangement joins TRBV19 to TRBJ2-7, with 9 bases fitting TRBD1. Germline V gene lookup returns CDR1 LNHDA and CDR2 SQIVND (reference sequence). This CDR3 spans 17 amino acids. V was pared by 3 bases and J by 3 bases, with 12 bases of the junction left unmatched. The CDR3 sequence: CASSIDETRDRDYEQYF. CDR3 sequence (DNA): TGTGCCAGTAGTATCGACGAAACCCGGGACAGGGACTACGAGCAGTACTTC.

The gene calls are TRBV10-1 and TRBJ2-1; 7 bases fit TRBD1. CDR3 length: 15 amino acids. CDR1 and CDR2 (germline): WNHNN, SYGVQD (reference sequence). Trimming at V came to 0 bases and at J to 6 bases, leaving 5 bases not matched to a gene. The CDR3 loop reads CASSESGTAINEQFF. The DNA of the CDR3 is TGCGCCAGCAGTGAGTCCGGGACAGCGATCAATGAGCAGTTCTTC.

CDR3 nucleotides: TGTGCCAGCAGTTCCCTACTAGCGGGAGGGGTCAATGAGCAGTTCTTC. Protein product: CASSSLLAGGVNEQFF. The chain joins TRBV27 to TRBJ2-1; 13 bases line up with TRBD2. The CDR3 covers 16 residues. The germline V gene encodes CDR1 MNHEY and CDR2 SMNVEV (reference sequence). V shed 4 bases and J 6 bases; nucleotides not matched to a gene: 6.

The rearrangement links TRBV29-1 to TRBJ1-2; D perhaps matches TRBD1 (5 bases). This CDR3 comprises 11 residues. V gave up 6 bases and J gave up 11 bases, with 16 bases separating them. Germline assignment: CDR1 SQVTM and CDR2 ANQGSEA. CDR3 DNA: TGCAGCGTCCCCCGGGGGGACTTTTACACCTTC. Protein product: CSVPRGDFYTF.

This clone was counted between two and nine times. The rearrangement uses TRBV3-1 (or the pseudogene TRBV3-2) and TRBJ1-2; D gene ambiguous. The germline V gene has CDR1 LGHDT and CDR2 YNNKEL (reference sequence). The CDR3 runs to 15 residues. V dropped 5 bases and J dropped 5 bases, with 18 bases sitting between them. The CDR3 DNA is TGTGCCAGCAGCGACCGGCGGACGGCTAGATATGGCTACACCTTC. It specifies CASSDRRTARYGYTF.

The count of this clone is one. The J gene is TRBJ2-5, the V gene TRBV5-4; D is possibly TRBD1 (6 bases). V lost 5 bases to trimming and J lost 2 bases, with 16 bases between them. The length of the CDR3 is 15 residues. Per germline, CDR1 SGHNT and CDR2 YYREEE (reference sequence). For the CDR3, the DNA is TGTGCCAGCAGGACGACAGGTGGGCCACAAGAGACCCAGTACTTC. Translated, it gives CASRTTGGPQETQYF.

The genes are TRBV3-1 (or the pseudogene TRBV3-2) and TRBJ1-2; 10 bases agree with TRBD1. The J segment lost 8 bases and the V segment lost 1 base, leaving 4 bases of the junction unmatched. CDR3 length equals 14 residues. CDR1 and CDR2 (germline): LGHDT, YNNKEL (reference sequence). CDR3 nucleotide sequence: TGTGCCAGCAGCCAAGCGGACAGGGGGGACGGCTACACCTTC. Its protein product is CASSQADRGDGYTF.

In its sample, this clone was seen a few times. This chain's CDR3 is CASSYSSLSGNTIYF. DNA for the CDR3: TGTGCCAGCAGTTACTCGTCGCTATCTGGAAACACCATATATTTT. The gene calls are TRBV6-5 and TRBJ1-3; D remains ambiguous. V was clipped by 0 bases and J by 1 base, with 7 bases between them. CDR1 MNHEY and CDR2 SVGAGI come from the germline V gene. CDR3 length: 15 residues.

CDR3 sequence reads: CASSYGLTGQETQYF. The CDR3, as DNA: TGTGCCAGCAGTTACGGGTTGACAGGACAAGAGACCCAGTACTTC. The chain joins TRBV6-5 to TRBJ2-5; D might be TRBD1 (6 bases). Trimming cost V 2 bases and J 2 bases, with 12 bases left between them. Germline-derived CDR1 and CDR2 are MNHEY and SVGAGI. The CDR3 runs 15 residues.

In its sample, this clone was seen a few times. The chain links TRBV28 to TRBJ1-5, with D possibly being TRBD1 (5 bases). CDR3 length: 17 residues. V gave up 5 bases and J gave up 0 bases, with 17 bases separating them. Germline CDR1 reads MDHEN; CDR2 reads SYDVKM. CDR3 coding DNA: TGTGCCAGCAGTCAGGTTACGACAGCCTATAGCAATCAGCCCCAGCATTTT. Amino acid sequence: CASSQVTTAYSNQPQHF.

The rearrangement uses TRBV28 and TRBJ2-1; D unclear. The CDR3 loop spans 12 amino acids. The V gene lost 6 bases and the J gene lost 7 bases, with 10 bases spanning the gap. In germline, CDR1 is MDHEN, CDR2 SYDVKM. CDR3 amino acids: CASSTDGNEQFF. In DNA form, the CDR3 reads TGTGCCAGCAGCACGGACGGGAATGAGCAGTTCTTC.

The chain joins TRBV19 to TRBJ1-5; D gene ambiguous. V gave up 2 bases and J gave up 2 bases, with 10 bases separating them. CDR3 length: 15 amino acids. Germline V CDR1 and CDR2: LNHDA, SQIVND (reference sequence). The CDR3 region has the DNA TGTGCCAGTAGTATATCACAAGTCGGCAATCAGCCCCAGCATTTT. Protein sequence: CASSISQVGNQPQHF.

V is TRBV20-1 and J is TRBJ2-7; D might be TRBD1 or TRBD2, each matching 6 bases. With 3 bases removed from V and 5 bases from J, the gap between germline ends came to 17 bases. The germline V gene encodes CDR1 DFQATT and CDR2 SNEGSKA (reference sequence). The CDR3 is made up of 14 amino acids. CDR3 sequence (DNA): TGCAGTGCTAGTGGGGAAGGGGGGTTGCACGAGCAGTACTTC. Encoded protein: CSASGEGGLHEQYF.

The CDR3 region is CASSPYPSNQPQHF. CDR3 DNA sequence: TGTGCCAGCAGCCCTTACCCGAGCAATCAGCCCCAGCATTTT. The J gene is TRBJ1-5, the V gene TRBV3-1 (or the pseudogene TRBV3-2); D uncertain. CDR1 is LGHDT and CDR2 is YNNKEL in the germline V gene (reference sequence). The CDR3 is 14 residues long. Trimming stripped 4 bases from V and 1 base from J, with 8 bases between.

Points on this clone: Other DNA sequences in this sample translate to the same CDR3. The rearrangement joins TRBV29-1 to TRBJ1-1; D call uncertain. CDR1 SQVTM and CDR2 ANQGSEA come from the germline V gene. The V gene lost 6 bases and the J gene lost 2 bases, with 7 bases spanning the gap. This CDR3 region has 11 residues. CDR3 loop: CSVESNTEAFF. The CDR3 DNA reads as TGCAGCGTGGAGTCTAACACTGAAGCTTTCTTT.

The rearrangement joins TRBV24-1 to TRBJ1-5; D may be TRBD1 (5 bases). The CDR3 has 14 amino acids. Germline V gene lookup returns CDR1 KGHDR and CDR2 SFDVKD. Trimming removed 7 bases at V and 9 bases at J, with 18 bases between. CDR3 sequence: CATSPDSSARPQHF. Here the CDR3 DNA reads TGTGCCACCAGCCCCGACAGTTCTGCGCGGCCCCAGCATTTT.

The gene calls are TRBV15 and TRBJ2-2; D ambiguous. This CDR3 is built from 15 residues. Germline V CDR1 and CDR2: LNHNV, YYDKDF (reference sequence). V shed 0 bases and J shed 0 bases, with 5 bases lying between them. Here the CDR3 reads CATSRDQANTGELFF. The DNA for the CDR3 is TGTGCCACCAGCAGAGACCAGGCGAACACCGGGGAGCTGTTTTTT.

This chain joins TRBV7-6 and TRBJ2-7, with 8 bases fitting TRBD2. The CDR3 covers 18 residues. V lost 2 bases to trimming and J lost 0 bases; unmatched junction nucleotides: 12. Germline CDR1 is SGHVS and CDR2 is FNYEAQ. CDR3 amino acids: CASSLLPSTSGRSYEQYF. The CDR3 DNA follows: TGTGCCAGCAGCTTACTCCCCTCTACTAGCGGTCGCTCCTACGAGCAGTACTTC.

The count of this clone is one. The chain employs TRBV5-5 and TRBJ2-1, with a possible D match to TRBD1 (6 bases). V shed 1 base and J shed 2 bases, with 13 bases lying between them. The CDR3 runs 16 residues. Per the germline V gene, CDR1 is SGHKS and CDR2 is YYEKEE (reference sequence). CDR3 sequence reads: CASSLYGDTAYNEQFF. Written as DNA, the CDR3 is TGTGCCAGCAGCTTGTATGGGGACACGGCCTACAATGAGCAGTTCTTC.

V gene TRBV29-1 combines with J gene TRBJ1-2; TRBD1 might be the D (6 bases). Germline assignment: CDR1 SQVTM and CDR2 ANQGSEA. This CDR3 region has 14 residues. Between the trimmed V and J ends, which lost 3 bases and 4 bases, there was a span of 15 bases. CDR3 nucleotide sequence: TGCAGCGTTGACCTTGGACAGAGGGGCTATGGCTACACCTTC. Amino acids: CSVDLGQRGYGYTF.

The chain has TRBV9 and TRBJ1-4; D gene ambiguous. The germline gives CDR1 SGDLS, CDR2 YYNGEE. The CDR3 loop spans 14 amino acids. Trimming took 6 bases from V and 5 from J, leaving 14 bases between them. CDR3 coding DNA: TGTGCCAGCACTGAAGGGAACCAAAATGAAAAACTGTTTTTT. Protein: CASTEGNQNEKLFF.

This clone was picked up one time. The chain recombines TRBV28 with TRBJ2-7; tentative D call: TRBD1 (5 bases). V lost 2 bases to trimming and J lost 9 bases, with 11 bases between them. This CDR3 contains 12 residues. CDR1 and CDR2 (germline): MDHEN, SYDVKM. The CDR3 DNA reads as TGTGCCAGCAGTTTAATGGAGCAGGGGCAGTACTTC. It yields the protein CASSLMEQGQYF.

The rearrangement joins TRBV4-2 to TRBJ2-7, with TRBD1 as a possible D gene (5 bases). The V gene lost 0 bases and the J gene lost 3 bases, with 9 bases spanning the gap. This CDR3 is built from 14 residues. The germline gives CDR1 LGHNA, CDR2 YNFKEQ. CDR3 nucleotides: TGTGCCAGCAGCCAAGATTCAGGGATCTACGAGCAGTACTTC. Residues: CASSQDSGIYEQYF.

The rearrangement joins TRBV2 to TRBJ2-1; 7 bases line up with TRBD1. This CDR3 comprises 14 residues. Germline CDR1 and CDR2: SNHLY and FYNNEI. V lost 6 bases to trimming and J lost 1 base; unmatched junction nucleotides: 3. Written as DNA, the CDR3 is TGTGCCAGCAGCCGGGACAGTTCCTACAATGAGCAGTTCTTC. This encodes CASSRDSSYNEQFF.

In its sample, this clone was seen once. The CDR3 here is CASRAPSVAGEANEQFF. For the CDR3, the DNA is TGTGCCAGCAGAGCCCCTTCGGTAGCGGGAGAGGCCAATGAGCAGTTCTTC. The rearrangement joins TRBV2 to TRBJ2-1, with 9 positions matching TRBD2. Trimming cost V 6 bases and J 6 bases; bases outside gene matches: 15. Germline loops: CDR1 SNHLY, CDR2 FYNNEI. The CDR3 is 17 amino acids.

The J gene is TRBJ1-5, the V gene TRBV14; D uncertain. This CDR3 has 13 residues. Germline V lookup: CDR1 SGHDN, CDR2 FVKESK. Trimming removed 0 bases from V and 9 bases from J, with 9 bases in between. The CDR3 spells CASSQDSWAPQHF. The CDR3 nucleotides read TGTGCCAGCAGCCAAGACAGTTGGGCGCCCCAGCATTTT.

The chain joins TRBV6-5 to TRBJ2-5; possible D gene TRBD2, 6 bases. The V gene's germline CDR1 is MNHEY and CDR2 SVGAGI. There are 14 residues in the CDR3. The germline V and J ends were trimmed by 5 bases and 4 bases, with 14 bases remaining between them. Written as DNA, the CDR3 is TGTGCCAGCAGTCCGTGGCCCGGGGGAGAGACCCAGTACTTC. Amino acid sequence: CASSPWPGGETQYF.

This sequence joins TRBV6-1 and TRBJ2-1; TRBD2 is a possible D gene (6 bases). Germline CDR1 MNHNS, CDR2 SASEGT. The ends were cut back, 2 bases at V and 4 bases at J, with 15 bases in the middle. This CDR3 has 16 residues. In nucleotides, the CDR3 is TGTGCCAGCAGTGAATTGGCGGGGTACGGTTACAATGAGCAGTTCTTC. Its translation is CASSELAGYGYNEQFF.

The chain couples TRBV6-5 to TRBJ2-7; 10 bases map to TRBD1. V trimming: 0 bases; J trimming: 6 bases; junction bases outside the gene matches: 5. Germline V gene data show CDR1 as MNHEY and CDR2 as SVGAGI. The CDR3 runs 15 residues. Here the CDR3 DNA reads TGTGCCAGCAGTTACTCGCTGACAGGGGGCATCGAGCAGTACTTC. Its translation: CASSYSLTGGIEQYF.

The genes are TRBV2 and TRBJ2-1; weak D call: TRBD2 (5 bases). The germline V gene encodes CDR1 SNHLY and CDR2 FYNNEI. The CDR3 has 11 amino acids. V lost 7 bases, J lost 9 bases, and 10 bases lay in between. As DNA, the CDR3 is TGTGCCAGCATTCGGGGAACTGAGCAGTTCTTC. It is translated as CASIRGTEQFF.

CDR3 DNA: TGTGCCAGCATGGAGCGCCTCTTAACCTACGAGCAGTACTTC. Translation: CASMERLLTYEQYF. The rearrangement uses TRBV2 and TRBJ2-7; D is unresolved. The CDR3 runs 14 residues. V gave up 7 bases and J gave up 2 bases, with 15 bases separating them. CDR1 is SNHLY and CDR2 is FYNNEI in the germline V gene.